The rows below give T cell receptor beta chains drawn from one sample of a study of response to subunit inactivated influenza vaccine. MiXCR, applied by TCRdb to the RT-PCR reads, yields one record per CDR3 protein. The sample consists of a few hundred thousand distinct CDR3 sequences, about 20% of them appearing once. The source material was PBMCs from blood, sampled less than 22 months after vaccination. These TCRs come from a man between 45 and 75 years old who received an inactivated influenza vaccine. CDR3s leave out the opening cysteine and the closing phenylalanine or tryptophan.

cdr3_aa j_call v_call
SAQTRDSYYGYT TRBJ1-2 TRBV20-1
ASSFTTGKIEAF TRBJ1-1 TRBV5-1
ASTNPPDRGRGGYT TRBJ1-2 TRBV28
ASSWDLFDRNTIY TRBJ1-3 TRBV5-1
ASSYRELSGANVLT TRBJ2-6 TRBV6-5
ASSPSTVGQGSQH TRBJ1-5 TRBV3-1
ASRPLGNNEQF TRBJ2-1 TRBV12-3/TRBV12-4
AGGTAYGYT TRBJ1-2 TRBV19
ASSWTSGSLWGEQY TRBJ2-7 TRBV12-3/TRBV12-4
ASSRLGTVLFEAF TRBJ1-1 TRBV6-2/TRBV6-3
ASSLGPTGGAYEQY TRBJ2-7 TRBV7-3
ASSLAPEFGYT TRBJ1-2 TRBV5-1
ASSHSPAVTEAF TRBJ1-1 TRBV7-9
ASSYSGGRTDTQY TRBJ2-3 TRBV6-5
ASSLMGAGTDTQY TRBJ2-3 TRBV7-3
ASSNLGQEAKNIQY TRBJ2-4 TRBV12-3/TRBV12-4
ASSLEGSLVEQF TRBJ2-1 TRBV7-2
ASSSPGQMNTEAF TRBJ1-1 TRBV28
ASSSSPGGGAF TRBJ1-1 TRBV12-3/TRBV12-4
AISEGILNQPQH TRBJ1-5 TRBV10-3
ATSGGSLTNEKLF TRBJ1-4 TRBV15
ASSLAGPSYNEQF TRBJ2-1 TRBV28
ASSSRRGNTEAF TRBJ1-1 TRBV6-2/TRBV6-3
ASSLAGTEYNEQF TRBJ2-1 TRBV7-6
SAPPGGRESEKLF TRBJ1-4 TRBV20-1
AISDRPPAEGEQF TRBJ2-1 TRBV10-3
ASSQTSLNEQF TRBJ2-1 TRBV28
SALTLFSYEQY TRBJ2-7 TRBV20-1
SARDLGSGREDTQY TRBJ2-3 TRBV20-1
ATSRGGSNTEAF TRBJ1-1 TRBV15
ASVLDGGIFMNTEAF TRBJ1-1 TRBV28
ASSLAWAHSGRAYEQY TRBJ2-7 TRBV7-2
ASTEDRGRQPQH TRBJ1-5 TRBV6-1
ASSEGWNTEAF TRBJ1-1 TRBV9
SVKLAAMQETQY TRBJ2-5 TRBV29-1
ASSYSGGTVQGTDTQY TRBJ2-3 TRBV6-2/TRBV6-3
ATKRAFTNYGYT TRBJ1-2 TRBV11-2
ASSLGGGAEDAQY TRBJ2-3 TRBV12-3/TRBV12-4
ASSLAAGGYEQY TRBJ2-7 TRBV5-5
ATRRGNTGELF TRBJ2-2 TRBV12-3/TRBV12-4
ASNHRDKNTGELF TRBJ2-2 TRBV7-2
ASTPNPGQGGYGYT TRBJ1-2 TRBV4-3
ASSFDRGNSPLH TRBJ1-6 TRBV5-1
ASSLAASGNTIY TRBJ1-3 TRBV12-3/TRBV12-4
SVMAHYGYT TRBJ1-2 TRBV29-1
ASSRAGTAALNTEAF TRBJ1-1 TRBV5-1
ASSIDRGWAGELF TRBJ2-2 TRBV19
SVEETGRNYGYT TRBJ1-2 TRBV29-1
ASSWTGNQPQH TRBJ1-5 TRBV6-2/TRBV6-3